The 8 T cell receptor beta chains presented below share a single source sample, sequenced in a study of blood T cell repertoires in COVID-19 (dated by TCRdb to 2018 to 2021). Library preparation was by the immunoSEQ multiplex PCR assay. TCRdb's version of the immuneACCESS table is confined to in-frame rearrangements and falls short of the full clone set. An unresolved V gene accounts for under half of the shortfall where checked; the remainder is of unknown origin. This sample comprises about 190,000 clones, approximately 88% of them detected only once. The ten most abundant clones make up about 3.5% of the sample. The sequenced sample was PBMCs or T cells enriched from blood (not recorded which). All receptors derive from a young woman who had recovered from COVID-19.

The chain is built from TRBV6-5 and TRBJ2-2, with D tentatively TRBD2 (6 bases). CDR3 length: 14 residues. Germline V CDR1 and CDR2: MNHEY, SVGAGI. The CDR3 sequence is CAGLRDSGVGELFF. The CDR3 DNA follows: TGTGCGGGGCTCCGGGATTCGGGGGTCGGGGAGCTGTTTTTT.

About this clone: Other DNA sequences of this sample code for an identical CDR3. The gene calls are TRBV3-1 (or the pseudogene TRBV3-2) and TRBJ1-1; weak D call: TRBD1 (6 bases). This CDR3 comprises 15 residues. CDR1 and CDR2 from the germline V gene are LGHDT and YNNKEL (reference sequence). Trimming stripped 3 bases from V and 12 bases from J, with 23 bases between. Here the CDR3 reads CASSHWTAGQGIPFF. The CDR3 DNA reads TGTGCCAGCAGCCATTGGACAGCGGGACAAGGAATTCCTTTCTTT.

V usage is TRBV2 and J usage is TRBJ2-5, with TRBD1 as a possible D gene (6 bases). The V gene's germline CDR1 is SNHLY and CDR2 FYNNEI. Trimming took 3 bases from V and 1 from J, leaving 9 bases between them. The CDR3 consists of 14 residues. As DNA, the CDR3 is TGTGCCAGCAGTGAGGACAGACCCCAAGAGACCCAGTACTTC. This translates into CASSEDRPQETQYF.

V gene TRBV5-6 combines with J gene TRBJ1-2, with 8 bases that match TRBD1. The CDR3 consists of 15 residues. J was trimmed by 14 bases and V by 1 base; bases with no gene match: 16. Germline loops: CDR1 SGHDT, CDR2 YYEEEE. The DNA for the CDR3 is TGTGCCAGCAGCTTGTCAGCAGGGGGCGCCTCAACTAGGACCTTC. It yields the protein CASSLSAGGASTRTF. Combining the CDR3 with reference TRBV5-6 and TRBJ1-2 gives the whole variable domain DAGVTQSPTHLIKTRGQQVTLRCSPKSGHDTVSWYQQALGQGPQFIFQYYEEEERQRGNFPDRFSGHQFPNYSSELNVNALLLGDSALYLCASSLSAGGASTRTFGSGTRLTVV.

The chain joins TRBV21-1 to TRBJ1-5; the table assigns TRBD1, which was not confirmed against the DNA. TRBV21-1 is deemed a pseudogene. The CDR3 sequence is 14 residues long. The chain's CDR3 is CASSKGNIDQPQHF. The CDR3 coding sequence is TGTGCCAGCAGCAAAGGAAACATTGATCAGCCCCAGCATTTT.

This clone was seen a few times. V gene TRBV6-6 combines with J gene TRBJ1-2; 10 bases match TRBD1. The germline V gene has CDR1 MNHNY and CDR2 SVGAGI (reference sequence). J gave up 5 bases and V 0 bases, and 0 bases lay outside the gene matches. There are 14 residues in the CDR3. As DNA, the CDR3 is TGTGCCAGCAGTTACTCGGGACAGGGGTATGGCTACACCTTC. Translation gives CASSYSGQGYGYTF.

CDR3 coding DNA: TGTGCCAGTAGCGGACTAGCGGGAAAGGACGAGCAGTACTTC. Translating it yields CASSGLAGKDEQYF. The chain joins TRBV19 to TRBJ2-7; 12 bases fit TRBD2. The CDR3 runs to 14 residues. Per germline, CDR1 LNHDA and CDR2 SQIVND (reference sequence). J gave up 5 bases and V 6 bases, and 5 bases lay outside the gene matches.

The chain carries TRBV19 and TRBJ2-2; a weak D match, TRBD1 (6 bases). This CDR3 has 15 amino acids. Germline V gene data show CDR1 as LNHDA and CDR2 as SQIVND (reference sequence). V was pared by 9 bases and J by 0 bases, with 14 bases between. CDR3 coding DNA: TGTGCCAGATCTTACAGGGCTCCGAACACCGGGGAGCTGTTTTTT. This encodes CARSYRAPNTGELFF.